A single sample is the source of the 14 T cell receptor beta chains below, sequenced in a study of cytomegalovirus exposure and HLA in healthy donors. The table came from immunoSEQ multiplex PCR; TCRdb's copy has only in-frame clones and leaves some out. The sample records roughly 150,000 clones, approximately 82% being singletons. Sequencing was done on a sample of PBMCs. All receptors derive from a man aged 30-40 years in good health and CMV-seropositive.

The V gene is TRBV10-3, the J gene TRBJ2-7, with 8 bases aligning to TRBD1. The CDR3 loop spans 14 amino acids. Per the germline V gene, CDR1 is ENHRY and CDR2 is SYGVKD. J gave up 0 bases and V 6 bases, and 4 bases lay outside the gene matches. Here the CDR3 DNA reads TGTGCCATCAGAACGGACAGGGACTCCTACGAGCAGTACTTC. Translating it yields CAIRTDRDSYEQYF.

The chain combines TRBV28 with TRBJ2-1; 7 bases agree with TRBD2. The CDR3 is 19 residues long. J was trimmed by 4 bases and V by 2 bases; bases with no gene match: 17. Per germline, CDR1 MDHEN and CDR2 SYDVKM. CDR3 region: CASSLTGGDLAWGYNEQFF. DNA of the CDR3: TGTGCCAGCAGTTTAACGGGAGGCGATCTCGCCTGGGGTTACAATGAGCAGTTCTTC.

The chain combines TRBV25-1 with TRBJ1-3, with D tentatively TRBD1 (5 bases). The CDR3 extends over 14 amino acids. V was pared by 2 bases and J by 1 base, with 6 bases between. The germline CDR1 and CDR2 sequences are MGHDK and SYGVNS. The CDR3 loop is CASSEGGSGNTIYF. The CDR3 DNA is TGTGCCAGCAGTGAAGGGGGGTCTGGAAACACCATATATTTT.

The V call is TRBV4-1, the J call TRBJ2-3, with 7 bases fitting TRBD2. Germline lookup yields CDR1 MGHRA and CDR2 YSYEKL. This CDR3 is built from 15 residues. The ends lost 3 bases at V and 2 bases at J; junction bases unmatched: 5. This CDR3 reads CASSHDRGVTDTQYF. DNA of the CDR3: TGCGCCAGCAGCCATGATCGGGGGGTCACAGATACGCAGTATTTT.

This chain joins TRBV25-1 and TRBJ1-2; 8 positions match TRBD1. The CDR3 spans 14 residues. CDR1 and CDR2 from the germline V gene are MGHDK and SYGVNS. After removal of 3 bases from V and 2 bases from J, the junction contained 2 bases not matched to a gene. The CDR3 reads CASSDRGPNYGYTF. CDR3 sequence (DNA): TGTGCCAGCAGTGACAGGGGGCCCAACTATGGCTACACCTTC.

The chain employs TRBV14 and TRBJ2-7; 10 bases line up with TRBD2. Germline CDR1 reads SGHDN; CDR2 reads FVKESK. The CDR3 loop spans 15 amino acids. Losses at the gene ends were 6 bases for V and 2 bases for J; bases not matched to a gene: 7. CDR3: CASSWTSGGAYEQYF. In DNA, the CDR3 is TGTGCCAGCAGTTGGACTAGCGGAGGGGCCTACGAGCAGTACTTC.

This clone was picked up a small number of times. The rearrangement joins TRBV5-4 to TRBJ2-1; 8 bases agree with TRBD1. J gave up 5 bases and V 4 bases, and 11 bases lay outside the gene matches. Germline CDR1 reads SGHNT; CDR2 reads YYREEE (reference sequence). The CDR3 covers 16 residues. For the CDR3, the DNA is TGTGCCAGCAGCCGTGGCGGAGGACAGGGTGACAATGAGCAGTTCTTC. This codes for CASSRGGGQGDNEQFF. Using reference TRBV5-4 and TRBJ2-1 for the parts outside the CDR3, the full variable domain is ETGVTQSPTHLIKTRGQQVTLRCSSQSGHNTVSWYQQALGQGPQFIFQYYREEENGRGNFPPRFSGLQFPNYSSELNVNALELDDSALYLCASSRGGGQGDNEQFFGPGTRLTVL.

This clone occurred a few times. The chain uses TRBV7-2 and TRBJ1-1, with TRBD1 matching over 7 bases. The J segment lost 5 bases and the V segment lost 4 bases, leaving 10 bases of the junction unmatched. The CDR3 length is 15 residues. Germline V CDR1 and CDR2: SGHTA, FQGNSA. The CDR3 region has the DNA TGTGCCAGCAGCTCGCTGGACAGACAGGGAACTGAAGCTTTCTTT. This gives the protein CASSSLDRQGTEAFF.

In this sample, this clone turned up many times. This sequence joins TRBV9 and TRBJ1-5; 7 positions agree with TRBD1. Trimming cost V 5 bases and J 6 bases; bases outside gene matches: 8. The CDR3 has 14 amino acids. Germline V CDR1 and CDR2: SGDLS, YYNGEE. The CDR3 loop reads CASSPSTGFQPQHF. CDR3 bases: TGTGCCAGCAGTCCGTCGACAGGGTTTCAGCCCCAGCATTTT.

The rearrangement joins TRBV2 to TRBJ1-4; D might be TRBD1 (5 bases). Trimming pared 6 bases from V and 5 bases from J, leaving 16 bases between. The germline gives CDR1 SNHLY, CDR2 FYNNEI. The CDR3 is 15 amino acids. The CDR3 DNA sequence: TGTGCCAGCAGGGGCCAAACGCAGGGAAATGAAAAACTGTTTTTT. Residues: CASRGQTQGNEKLFF.

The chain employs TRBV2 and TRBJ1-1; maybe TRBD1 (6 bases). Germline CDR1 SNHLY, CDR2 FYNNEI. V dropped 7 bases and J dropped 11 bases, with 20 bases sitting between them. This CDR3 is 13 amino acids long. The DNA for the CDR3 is TGTGCCAGCATCCCTGGACAGCTGAAGGGGGCTTTCTTT. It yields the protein CASIPGQLKGAFF.

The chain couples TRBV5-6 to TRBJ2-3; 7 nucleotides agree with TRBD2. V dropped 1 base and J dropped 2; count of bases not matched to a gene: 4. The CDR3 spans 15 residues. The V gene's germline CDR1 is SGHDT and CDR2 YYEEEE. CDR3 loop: CASSLRTRHTDTQYF. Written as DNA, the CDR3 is TGTGCCAGCAGCTTGAGGACTAGACACACAGATACGCAGTATTTT.

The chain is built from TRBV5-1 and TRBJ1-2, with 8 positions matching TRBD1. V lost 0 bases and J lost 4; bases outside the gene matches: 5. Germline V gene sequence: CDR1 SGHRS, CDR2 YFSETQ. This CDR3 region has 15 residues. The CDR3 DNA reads TGCGCCAGCAGCTTGGGGCAGGGGGCCCTCTATGGCTACACCTTC. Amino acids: CASSLGQGALYGYTF.

The CDR3 DNA sequence: TGTGCCAGCAGCCTGGGACAGGGGGTGATCTATGGCTACACCTTC. This translates into CASSLGQGVIYGYTF. The chain links TRBV5-5 to TRBJ1-2, with TRBD1 matching 11 bases. CDR3 length equals 15 residues. From germline, CDR1 is SGHKS and CDR2 YYEKEE (reference sequence). Losses at the gene ends were 4 bases for V and 4 bases for J; bases not matched to a gene: 6.